Following are 3 T cell receptor beta chains from one sample sequenced in a study of cytomegalovirus exposure and HLA in healthy donors. The PCR had 60 Vbeta and 13 Jbeta primers. Data came from immunoSEQ multiplex PCR; TCRdb stores just in-frame clones and leaves some out. The ten top clones account for 1.5% to 2%, within a sample of some 120,000 clones. Sequenced input: PBMCs. The origin of the receptors is a woman in her sixties or seventies in good health and CMV-seronegative.

The rearrangement joins TRBV28 to TRBJ2-5; the match to TRBD1 covers 7 bases. The CDR3 has 14 amino acids. V lost 2 bases to trimming and J lost 3 bases; unmatched junction nucleotides: 3. Per the germline V gene, CDR1 is MDHEN and CDR2 is SYDVKM. In DNA, the CDR3 is TGTGCCAGCAGTTTAGGACAGGTCAAAGAGACCCAGTACTTC. This gives the protein CASSLGQVKETQYF.

The chain has TRBV5-8 and TRBJ2-3; TRBD2 might be the D (5 bases). V was shortened by 0 bases and J by 5 bases, with 13 bases between the two germline ends. Germline V gene lookup returns CDR1 SGHTS and CDR2 YDEGEE. This CDR3 has 15 residues. The CDR3 region is CASSLAMVRGDTQYF. The CDR3 DNA follows: TGTGCCAGCAGCTTGGCCATGGTTCGGGGAGATACGCAGTATTTT.

This chain connects TRBV28 to TRBJ2-1, with a weak D call TRBD2 (5 bases). The CDR3 contains 17 residues. The V end lost 2 bases, the J end lost 2 bases, and 16 bases lay between the germline ends. Germline V gives CDR1 MDHEN, CDR2 SYDVKM. DNA of the CDR3: TGTGCCAGCAGTTTAGGGAAGTGGGAGAGGACCTACAATGAGCAGTTCTTC. Protein sequence: CASSLGKWERTYNEQFF.